The following is a T cell receptor (beta chain) sequence with its context. The target antigen is unknown. Libraries were prepared by immunoSEQ multiplex PCR; TCRdb keeps only in-frame clonotypes and omits some of them. This table has 110,000 to 150,000 clones, about 93% appearing once. The sample belongs to a study of T cell responses to AZD1222 COVID-19 vaccine. Whole-study findings and limits: Elevations in Spike-specific TCR breadth and depth followed administration of two AZD1222 doses. No day 14 peak samples; only post-peak repertoires were characterized. Clonal diversity was possibly underestimated, and the donors were mostly white British, with more females.

This CDR3 has 13 residues. V gave up 7 bases and J gave up 5 bases, with 13 bases separating them. Sequences were derived from peripheral blood, sampled on day 0 of AZD1222 vaccination. V gene TRBV12-3 or TRBV12-4 combines with J gene TRBJ2-3; no firm D call. The TCR comes from an adult in good health. CDR3 region: CASKPSPVDTQYF. CDR3 in DNA: TGTGCCAGCAAACCAAGCCCGGTAGATACGCAGTATTTT.